This TCR beta chain was profiled in a study of identical twins. Regarding the study as a whole: Cord blood beta clonotypes that were abundant carried fewer insertions, and memory repertoires showed no such trend. Compared with unrelated sharing, twin-shared out-of-frame alpha sequences had more low-probability sequences.

In the case of this clonotype: Its antigen is currently unknown.

Losses at the gene ends were 4 bases for V and 8 bases for J; bases not matched to a gene: 11. The length of the CDR3 is 14 residues. Germline V gene lookup returns CDR1 SGDLS and CDR2 YYNGEE. TCRdb called the 5' RACE reads again in MiXCR, with one record for every CDR3 protein. Among roughly 350,000 distinct CDR3 sequences, 9% were seen once, and the ten largest hold 8% to 10%. Sequenced material: naive T cells sorted from blood. The genes are TRBV9 and TRBJ1-2; 7 bases align to TRBD1. This clonotype was obtained from a woman between 50 and 59 years old in good health. CDR3 in DNA: TGTGCCAGCAGCATAGGAGGGGGCGATGGAGGCTACACCTTC. It specifies CASSIGGGDGGYTF.